This passage covers 4 T cell receptor beta chains from one sample sequenced in a study of blood T cell repertoires in COVID-19. Generated by immunoSEQ multiplex PCR, the TCRdb table keeps only in-frame clones and is missing some. Seen here are some 490,000 clones, approximately 91% observed once, and the top ten hold roughly 8.5%. Sequenced material: PBMCs or T cells enriched from blood (not recorded which). These receptors came from a woman in her sixties or seventies who had recovered from COVID-19.

V usage is TRBV6-5 and J usage is TRBJ2-3; TRBD2 agrees at 7 bases. Germline lookup yields CDR1 MNHEY and CDR2 SVGAGI. CDR3 length: 16 residues. J gave up 1 base and V 0 bases, and 4 bases lay outside the gene matches. The CDR3 region has the DNA TGTGCCAGCAGTTACTCGTCGCTAGCGGGCACAGATACGCAGTATTTT. As protein: CASSYSSLAGTDTQYF.

This chain links TRBV18 with TRBJ2-7; 12 bases fit TRBD1. The CDR3 covers 17 residues. The J segment lost 3 bases and the V segment lost 3 bases, leaving 9 bases of the junction unmatched. CDR1 KGHSH and CDR2 LQKENI come from the germline V gene. In nucleotides, the CDR3 is TGTGCCAGCTCACCGGGACAGGGGGCGGAACGCGGCTACGAGCAGTACTTC. This sequence encodes CASSPGQGAERGYEQYF.

The CDR3 nucleotides are TGTGCCAGCTCACTTAGAGGGACAGAGCAGGGCACCTTC. It encodes CASSLRGTEQGTF. The chain employs TRBV18 and TRBJ1-2; 7 positions agree with TRBD1. CDR1 KGHSH and CDR2 LQKENI come from the germline V gene. Trimming took 4 bases from V and 13 from J; bases not matched to a gene: 12. The CDR3 is made up of 13 amino acids.

The rearrangement uses TRBV9 and TRBJ2-1, with TRBD2 identical over 8 bases. This CDR3 comprises 15 residues. J lost 5 bases, V lost 0 bases, and 4 bases had no gene match. From germline, CDR1 is SGDLS and CDR2 YYNGEE. The CDR3 protein is CASSVVGGAHNEQFF. In nucleotides, the CDR3 is TGTGCCAGCAGCGTAGTCGGGGGGGCCCACAATGAGCAGTTCTTC.